This T cell receptor beta chain was identified in a study of OX40 agonist ivuxolimab in advanced cancers. The repertoire was sequenced with immunoSEQ multiplex PCR; TCRdb's copy has only in-frame clones and lacks some. The repertoire holds some 30,000 clones, with about 92% as singletons. Germline V CDR1 and CDR2: SQVTM, ANQGSEA. The V and J ends lost 5 bases and 6 bases, in that order; junction bases with no gene match: 7. This CDR3 is built from 12 residues. The receptor was isolated from an adult with an advanced solid tumor such as melanoma, head and neck, liver or kidney cancer. The sequenced sample was CD4+ or CD8+ T cells sorted from blood, obtained in a trial of the OX40 agonist ivuxolimab. The chain links TRBV29-1 to TRBJ2-7; 7 nucleotides agree with TRBD1. The CDR3 coding sequence is TGCAGCGTTTACTCCAGGGGGTCCGAGCAGTACTTC. It specifies CSVYSRGSEQYF.